The next 28 T cell receptor beta chains were all read from a single sample in a study of cytomegalovirus exposure and HLA in healthy donors. With 60 Vbeta and 13 Jbeta primers, the PCR was carried out. The assay was immunoSEQ multiplex PCR, and TCRdb's table has in-frame clones only and misses some. Here the sample table reports about 32,000 clones. Sequencing was performed on PBMCs. The receptors originated from a female donor in good health and CMV-seronegative.

The chain is built from TRBV9 and TRBJ1-1; unclear D gene. This CDR3 is 15 amino acids long. V was cut by 0 bases and J by 2 bases, with 11 bases left in between. The germline gives CDR1 SGDLS, CDR2 YYNGEE. For the CDR3, the DNA is TGTGCCAGCAGCGTAGGAACGGTGCCCAACACTGAAGCTTTCTTT. This sequence encodes CASSVGTVPNTEAFF.

The chain couples TRBV7-8 to TRBJ1-1; D uncertain. Germline loops: CDR1 SGHVS, CDR2 FQNEAQ. This CDR3 comprises 15 residues. Trimming removed 1 base at V and 0 bases at J, with 9 bases between. CDR3 sequence reads: CASSLGVTLNTEAFF. The CDR3 DNA reads TGTGCCAGCAGCTTAGGCGTGACATTGAACACTGAAGCTTTCTTT.

The chain carries TRBV4-3 and TRBJ2-5; weak D call: TRBD2 (7 bases). CDR1 and CDR2 from the germline V gene are LGHNA and YSLEER. The CDR3 runs 16 residues. The germline V and J ends were trimmed by 1 base and 3 bases, with 15 bases remaining between them. Here the CDR3 DNA reads TGCGCCAGCAGCCAAGTGGGAGGGGGGGCCGAAGAGACCCAGTACTTC. This translates into CASSQVGGGAEETQYF.

The V and J genes are TRBV19 and TRBJ1-5; D remains unclear. This CDR3 is 16 amino acids long. Germline CDR1 and CDR2: LNHDA and SQIVND (reference sequence). V was clipped by 4 bases and J by 2 bases, with 15 bases between them. CDR3 loop: CASSRIRVGRNQPQHF. The CDR3 DNA follows: TGTGCCAGTAGTAGAATTCGGGTTGGTCGCAATCAGCCCCAGCATTTT.

This CDR3 is CASSSRLAGLSSYEQYF. The CDR3 coding sequence is TGTGCCAGCAGCTCCCGACTAGCGGGACTGAGCTCCTACGAGCAGTACTTC. This chain connects TRBV5-6 to TRBJ2-7; TRBD2 agrees at 11 bases. The V and J ends lost 3 bases and 0 bases, in that order; junction bases with no gene match: 8. The CDR3 runs to 17 residues. Germline CDR1 reads SGHDT; CDR2 reads YYEEEE.

The chain recombines TRBV29-1 with TRBJ1-2; D gene unclear. Germline-derived CDR1 and CDR2 are SQVTM and ANQGSEA. With 6 bases removed from V and 3 bases from J, the gap between germline ends came to 14 bases. The CDR3 is 13 residues long. DNA of the CDR3: TGCAGCGTCTCCTTAACGAGGGACTATGGCTACACCTTC. This sequence encodes CSVSLTRDYGYTF. Full variable domain (outside the CDR3, taken from reference TRBV29-1 and TRBJ1-2): SAVISQKPSRDICQRGTSLTIQCQVDSQVTMMFWYRQQPGQSLTLIATANQGSEATYESGFVIDKFPISRPNLTFSTLTVSNMSPEDSSIYLCSVSLTRDYGYTFGSGTRLTVV.

The V and J genes are TRBV6-6 and TRBJ2-5; a possible D gene is TRBD2 (6 bases). Between the trimmed V and J ends, which lost 7 bases and 1 base, there was a span of 13 bases. Per the germline V gene, CDR1 is MNHNY and CDR2 is SVGAGI (reference sequence). The CDR3 is 14 amino acids. The DNA of the CDR3 is TGTGCCAGCAATAGGAGGGAGGTCCAAGAGACCCAGTACTTC. Translating it yields CASNRREVQETQYF.

The genes are TRBV7-2 and TRBJ2-5, with 8 bases identical to TRBD2. CDR1 is SGHTA, CDR2 FQGNSA, per germline. The CDR3 runs to 18 residues. Trimming took 0 bases from V and 4 from J; bases not matched to a gene: 13. The DNA for the CDR3 is TGTGCCAGCAGCTTAGCCCCCTCGGGAGGGAAGGCAGCAGAGACCCAGTACTTC. Its protein product is CASSLAPSGGKAAETQYF.

This chain uses TRBV25-1 with TRBJ1-3; D is uncertain. Trimming pared 2 bases from V and 3 bases from J, leaving 5 bases between. The CDR3 consists of 13 residues. The germline gives CDR1 MGHDK, CDR2 SYGVNS. CDR3 in amino acids: CASSEGGGNTIYF. The CDR3 nucleotides are TGTGCCAGCAGTGAAGGAGGTGGAAACACCATATATTTT.

The CDR3 region has the DNA TGTGCCAGCAGCCCCGGACAGGGGGCTGGAAACACCATATATTTT. Its protein product is CASSPGQGAGNTIYF. The chain joins TRBV9 to TRBJ1-3; TRBD1 matches at 10 bases. Germline CDR1 is SGDLS and CDR2 is YYNGEE. The CDR3 runs 15 residues. The V and J ends lost 4 bases and 2 bases, in that order; junction bases with no gene match: 3.

The rearrangement links TRBV7-9 to TRBJ1-2, with TRBD1 as a possible D gene (6 bases). In germline, CDR1 is SEHNR, CDR2 FQNEAQ (reference sequence). The ends were cut back, 5 bases at V and 6 bases at J, with 19 bases in the middle. This CDR3 comprises 15 residues. CDR3 loop: CASSRGSGGFDGYTF. In DNA form, the CDR3 reads TGTGCCAGCAGCCGAGGTAGCGGGGGCTTCGATGGCTACACCTTC.

The chain is built from TRBV18 and TRBJ1-2, with 7 bases lining up with TRBD1. The CDR3 runs to 13 residues. The V and J ends lost 3 bases and 8 bases, in that order; junction bases with no gene match: 6. Per the germline V gene, CDR1 is KGHSH and CDR2 is LQKENI. The CDR3 nucleotides read TGTGCCAGCTCACCCAACACAGGGGAAGGCTACACCTTC. It yields the protein CASSPNTGEGYTF.

This clone ranks as medium-sized in terms of frequency. At one end, the junction sequence differs from germline, possibly due to a read error. The chain couples TRBV7-9 to TRBJ1-5; perhaps TRBD1 as D (6 bases). This CDR3 is built from 16 residues. Germline V gene lookup returns CDR1 SEHNR and CDR2 FQNEAQ (reference sequence). The DNA of the CDR3 is TGTGCCAGCAGCTCTCGTGAGGCAGGGGAGAATCAGCTCCAGCATTTT. Protein: CASSSREAGENQLQHF.

The V and J genes are TRBV18 and TRBJ1-4; D remains unclear. There are 18 residues in the CDR3. Trimming took off 0 bases at V and 2 bases at J, with 16 bases between the two ends. The germline V gene has CDR1 KGHSH and CDR2 LQKENI. The CDR3 DNA follows: TGTGCCAGCTCACCACCCCTGAACAGTATGGTGACTAATGAAAAACTGTTTTTT. Translating gives CASSPPLNSMVTNEKLFF.

The chain links TRBV4-3 to TRBJ2-2, with a tentative D call TRBD1 (5 bases). V lost 0 bases and J 6 bases, leaving 20 bases between the germline ends. The CDR3 runs to 18 residues. Germline values: CDR1 LGHNA, CDR2 YSLEER. CDR3 amino acids: CASSQETGYPFNPGELFF. The CDR3, as DNA: TGCGCCAGCAGCCAAGAAACAGGTTATCCTTTTAATCCCGGGGAGCTGTTTTTT.

The chain is built from TRBV7-2 and TRBJ1-5; no clear D. The CDR3 is 16 amino acids. CDR1 is SGHTA, CDR2 FQGNSA, per germline. Trimming stripped 0 bases from V and 9 bases from J, with 18 bases between. The CDR3, as DNA: TGTGCCAGCAGCTTAGCAGGTGTAGGCAGAGGTGGGCCCCAGCATTTT. Protein: CASSLAGVGRGGPQHF.

The rearrangement links TRBV7-2 to TRBJ1-2; perhaps TRBD1 as D (6 bases). Looked up from germline, CDR1 is SGHTA and CDR2 is FQGNSA. This CDR3 has 12 residues. Trimming removed 5 bases at V and 4 bases at J, with 8 bases between. In DNA form, the CDR3 reads TGTGCCAGCAGCCGAGGGGGCTATGGCTACACCTTC. Translation: CASSRGGYGYTF. Full variable domain (remainder filled in from reference TRBV7-2 and TRBJ1-2): GAGVSQSPSNKVTEKGKDVELRCDPISGHTALYWYRQSLGQGLEFLIYFQGNSAPDKSGLPSDRFSAERTGGSVSTLTIQRTQQEDSAVYLCASSRGGYGYTFGSGTRLTVV.

V gene TRBV5-1 combines with J gene TRBJ2-7, with TRBD2 matching over 11 bases. The CDR3 consists of 14 residues. Unmatched junction bases numbered 4, after V lost 4 bases and J lost 4 bases. Germline CDR1 is SGHRS and CDR2 is YFSETQ. The CDR3 loop is CASSLGTSGYEQYF. Here the CDR3 DNA reads TGCGCCAGCAGCCTCGGGACTAGCGGTTACGAGCAGTACTTC.

CDR3 coding DNA: TGTGCCAGCAGCCTAACGACAGCTAGCACAGATACGCAGTATTTT. It translates to CASSLTTASTDTQYF. The gene calls are TRBV7-2 and TRBJ2-3, with a tentative D call TRBD1 (5 bases). Germline CDR1 and CDR2: SGHTA and FQGNSA. V was trimmed by 5 bases and J by 0 bases, leaving 12 bases between them. The CDR3 extends over 15 amino acids. The full variable domain, rest sourced from reference TRBV7-2 and TRBJ2-3, is GAGVSQSPSNKVTEKGKDVELRCDPISGHTALYWYRQSLGQGLEFLIYFQGNSAPDKSGLPSDRFSAERTGGSVSTLTIQRTQQEDSAVYLCASSLTTASTDTQYFGPGTRLTVL.

This chain links TRBV7-9 with TRBJ1-2; 11 bases map to TRBD1. The CDR3 length is 18 residues. V trimming: 4 bases; J trimming: 5 bases; junction bases outside the gene matches: 15. CDR1 and CDR2 from the germline V gene are SEHNR and FQNEAQ (reference sequence). The CDR3 coding sequence is TGTGCCAGCAGCTCCCCACTAAGGACAGGGGGCATAGGGTATGGCTACACCTTC. Translated: CASSSPLRTGGIGYGYTF.

The rearrangement joins TRBV5-1 to TRBJ2-2; D unclear. V was trimmed by 0 bases and J by 3 bases, leaving 6 bases between them. The CDR3 extends over 14 amino acids. The germline CDR1 and CDR2 sequences are SGHRS and YFSETQ. CDR3 amino acids: CASSLAVHTGELFF. The CDR3 nucleotides are TGCGCCAGCAGCTTGGCCGTTCACACCGGGGAGCTGTTTTTT.

The chain carries TRBV7-2 and TRBJ2-2; the match to TRBD2 covers 9 bases. This CDR3 contains 15 residues. From germline, CDR1 is SGHTA and CDR2 FQGNSA. Trimming removed 7 bases from V and 7 bases from J; junction bases left unmatched: 10. CDR3 bases: TGTGCCAGCACCTGGAGCCGGACTAGCGTCGGGGAGCTGTTTTTT. It specifies CASTWSRTSVGELFF.

The chain couples TRBV18 to TRBJ2-7; possibly TRBD1 for D (5 bases). The CDR3 has 12 amino acids. Germline CDR1 is KGHSH and CDR2 is LQKENI. V was clipped by 4 bases and J by 10 bases, with 14 bases between them. The CDR3 protein is CASSRDQGVQYF. CDR3 nucleotide sequence: TGTGCCAGCTCACGCGACCAGGGTGTTCAGTACTTC.

In DNA form, the CDR3 reads TGTGCCAGCAGCCCCCGGGCAGCGGGGACAAGTCATACGCAGTATTTT. It encodes CASSPRAAGTSHTQYF. This chain links TRBV7-9 with TRBJ2-3, with D tentatively TRBD2 (7 bases). This CDR3 spans 16 amino acids. The V end was cut by 5 bases, the J end by 7 bases, with 22 bases between. Germline V gene lookup returns CDR1 SEHNR and CDR2 FQNEAQ (reference sequence).

The J gene is TRBJ1-4, the V gene TRBV4-3; a possible D gene is TRBD1 (6 bases). Per the germline V gene, CDR1 is LGHNA and CDR2 is YSLEER. Trimming took off 1 base at V and 4 bases at J, with 16 bases between the two ends. The CDR3 runs to 17 residues. The CDR3 loop reads CASSQGNAQGYNEKLFF. CDR3 bases: TGCGCCAGCAGCCAAGGAAATGCACAGGGATATAATGAAAAACTGTTTTTT.

This sequence joins TRBV28 and TRBJ1-6; a weak D match, TRBD1 (5 bases). Germline V gene sequence: CDR1 MDHEN, CDR2 SYDVKM. The CDR3 runs 17 residues. V was trimmed by 3 bases and J by 8 bases, leaving 20 bases between them. The CDR3 protein is CASSFRGVIYGDSPLHF. For the CDR3, the DNA is TGTGCCAGCAGTTTCCGGGGGGTCATATACGGTGATTCACCCCTCCACTTT. Drawing the rest from reference TRBV28 and TRBJ1-6, the complete variable domain is DVKVTQSSRYLVKRTGEKVFLECVQDMDHENMFWYRQDPGLGLRLIYFSYDVKMKEKGDIPEGYSVSREKKERFSLILESASTNQTSMYLCASSFRGVIYGDSPLHFGNGTRLTVT.

The V and J genes are TRBV7-3 and TRBJ2-5; D is unclear. The CDR3 length is 14 residues. Germline V gene lookup returns CDR1 SGHTA and CDR2 FQGTGA. Trimming pared 0 bases from V and 1 base from J, leaving 6 bases between. CDR3 protein: CASSLTHSQETQYF. CDR3 nucleotide sequence: TGTGCCAGCAGCTTAACCCACAGCCAAGAGACCCAGTACTTC. Full variable domain (outside the CDR3, taken from reference TRBV7-3 and TRBJ2-5): GAGVSQTPSNKVTEKGKYVELRCDPISGHTALYWYRQSLGQGPEFLIYFQGTGAADDSGLPNDRFFAVRPEGSVSTLKIQRTERGDSAVYLCASSLTHSQETQYFGPGTRLLVL.

The rearrangement links TRBV18 to TRBJ1-1, with D uncertain. The length of the CDR3 is 15 residues. The ends were cut back, 6 bases at V and 6 bases at J, with 20 bases in the middle. Germline CDR1 and CDR2: KGHSH and LQKENI. The CDR3 DNA is TGTGCCAGCTCCCCGGGGAGGGCGCTTGGGGCTGAAGCTTTCTTT. Translation gives CASSPGRALGAEAFF.